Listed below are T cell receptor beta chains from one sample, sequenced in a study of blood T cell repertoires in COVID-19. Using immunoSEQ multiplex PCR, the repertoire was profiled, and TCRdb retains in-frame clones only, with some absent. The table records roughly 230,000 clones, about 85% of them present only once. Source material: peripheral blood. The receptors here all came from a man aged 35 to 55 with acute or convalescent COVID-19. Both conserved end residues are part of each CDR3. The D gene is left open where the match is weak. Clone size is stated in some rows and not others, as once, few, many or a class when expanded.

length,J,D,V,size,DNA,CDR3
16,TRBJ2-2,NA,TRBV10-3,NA,TGTGCCATCATGCCAGGGGACAAAAAGAACACCGGGGAGCTGTTTTTT,CAIMPGDKKNTGELFF
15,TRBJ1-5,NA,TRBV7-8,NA,TGTGCCAGCAGCTTACAGGGGAAGAGCAATCAGCCCCAGCATTTT,CASSLQGKSNQPQHF
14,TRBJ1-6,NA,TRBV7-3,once,TGTGCCAGCAGCTTGGATGGAGCAAATTCACCCCTCCACTTT,CASSLDGANSPLHF
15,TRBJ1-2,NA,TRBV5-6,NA,TGTGCCAGCAGCTTGGCTCCGACAGTTAACTATGGCTACACCTTC,CASSLAPTVNYGYTF
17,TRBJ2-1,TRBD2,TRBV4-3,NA,TGCGCCAGCAGCCAAGAACTAGCGGGGGGGCTGAACAATGAGCAGTTCTTC,CASSQELAGGLNNEQFF
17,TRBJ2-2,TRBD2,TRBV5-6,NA,TGTGCCAGCAGCTGGGGGACTAGCGGGAGGGTCACCGGGGAGCTGTTTTTT,CASSWGTSGRVTGELFF
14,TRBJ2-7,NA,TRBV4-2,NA,TGTGCCAGCAGCCAAGCTCAGGGAACCGACGAGCAGTACTTC,CASSQAQGTDEQYF
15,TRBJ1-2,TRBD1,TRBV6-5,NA,TGTGCCAGCAGGCGAGACAGGGGTGAGCACTATGGCTACACCTTC,CASRRDRGEHYGYTF
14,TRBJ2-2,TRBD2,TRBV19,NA,TGTGCCAGTAGTACCCAGGGAGGGACCGGGGAGCTGTTTTTT,CASSTQGGTGELFF
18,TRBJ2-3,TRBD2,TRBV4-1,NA,TGCGCCAGCAGCCAAGTGGTTAGCGGGGGCCCCCCCCCAGATACGCAGTATTTT,CASSQVVSGGPPPDTQYF
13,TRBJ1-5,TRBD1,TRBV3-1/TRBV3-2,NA,TGTGCCAGCAGCCGGGACAGGGATCAGCCCCAGCATTTT,CASSRDRDQPQHF
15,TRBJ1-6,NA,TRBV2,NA,TGTGCCAGTACAGCTTTGACAGTTTACAGTTCACCCCTCCACTTT,CASTALTVYSSPLHF
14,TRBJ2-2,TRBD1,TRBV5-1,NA,TGCGCCAGCAGCACCGGACAGGGGGAAGGGGAGCTGTTTTTT,CASSTGQGEGELFF
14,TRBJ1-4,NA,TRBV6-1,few,TGTGCCAGCAGTGAAGGCAGGTTTAATGAAAAACTGTTTTTT,CASSEGRFNEKLFF
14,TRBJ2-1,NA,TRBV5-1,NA,TGCGCCAGCAGCCTGGGACGGACAAACAATGAGCAGTTCTTC,CASSLGRTNNEQFF
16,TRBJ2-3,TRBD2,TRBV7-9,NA,TGTGCCAGCAGCTTACCTACTAGCGGGGCGAGAGATACGCAGTATTTT,CASSLPTSGARDTQYF
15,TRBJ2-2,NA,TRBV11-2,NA,TGTGCCAGCATGGGGGGACAGCCGAACACCGGGGAGCTGTTTTTT,CASMGGQPNTGELFF
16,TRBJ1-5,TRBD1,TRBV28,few,TGTGCCAGCAGTCAGGACAGGGGGAAAGGCAATCAGCCCCAGCATTTT,CASSQDRGKGNQPQHF
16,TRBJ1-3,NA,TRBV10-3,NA,TGTGCCATCAGTGAATGGGGGCCCTCCTCTGGAAACACCATATATTTT,CAISEWGPSSGNTIYF
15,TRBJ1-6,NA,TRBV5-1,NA,TGCGCCAGCAGTTCGCGGAGCTCCTATAATTCACCCCTCCACTTT,CASSSRSSYNSPLHF
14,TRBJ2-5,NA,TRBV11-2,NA,TGTGCCAGCAGCTTAAGACTCCTGGAAGAGACCCAGTACTTC,CASSLRLLEETQYF
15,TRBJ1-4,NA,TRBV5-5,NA,TGTGCCAGCAGCTTAGGAGGACTTCTTAATGAAAAACTGTTTTTT,CASSLGGLLNEKLFF
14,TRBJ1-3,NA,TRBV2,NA,TGTGCCAGCTGCCAGGGCTTGTCTGGAAACACCATATATTTT,CASCQGLSGNTIYF
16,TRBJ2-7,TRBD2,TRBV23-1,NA,TGCGCCAGCAGTCACCGGAGGGGGGGGACTAGATACGAGCAGTACTTC,CASSHRRGGTRYEQYF
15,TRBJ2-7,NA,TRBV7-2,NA,TGTGCCAGCAGCTTAGAAAGCGGCAGCCCGTACGAGCAGTACTTC,CASSLESGSPYEQYF
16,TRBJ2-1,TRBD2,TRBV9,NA,TGTGCCAGCAGCCCAAATAGCGGGGGTCCATACAATGAGCAGTTCTTC,CASSPNSGGPYNEQFF
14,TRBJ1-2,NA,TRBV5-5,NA,TGTGCCAGCAGTCGGGACACGGCGTCCTATGGCTACACCTTC,CASSRDTASYGYTF
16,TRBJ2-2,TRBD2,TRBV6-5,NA,TGTGCCAGCAGTTCCGCCGGGGGGGTCAACACCGGGGAGCTGTTTTTT,CASSSAGGVNTGELFF